A single sample gave rise to the 4 T cell receptor beta chains below, sequenced in a study of shared clonotypes between healthy human individuals (TCRdb year 2020). CD8 naive samples were CD45RO-negative cells positively selected for CCR7, giving a CD45RA+CCR7+ population that excluded TemRA cells. Libraries were built with the immunoSEQ multiplex PCR assay. In TCRdb, the immuneACCESS table is reduced to in-frame sequences with V and J assigned. These tables do not hold every clone; where another copy was compared, an unresolved V gene accounts for under half, and the others remain unexplained. The sample contains 700,000 to 950,000 clones, about 97% of them found a single time. Jointly, the top ten make up around 0.21% of the sample. Input material: naive CD8+ T cells sorted from blood. This sample's cell subset or site label indicates: CD45RA+CCR7+. The source is a man under 40 in good health.

This chain uses TRBV5-1 with TRBJ1-1, with D unresolved. V dropped 4 bases and J dropped 0 bases, with 4 bases sitting between them. The germline CDR1 and CDR2 sequences are SGHRS and YFSETQ. CDR3 length: 12 amino acids. CDR3 sequence: CASSPMNTEAFF. The CDR3 nucleotides are TGCGCCAGCAGCCCAATGAACACTGAAGCTTTCTTT.

J is TRBJ2-3 and V is TRBV11-2, with D hard to call. CDR1 SGHAT and CDR2 FQNNGV come from the germline V gene. V lost 5 bases to trimming and J lost 0 bases, with 15 bases between them. The CDR3 has 16 residues. As DNA, the CDR3 is TGTGCCAGCAGCCCTTTGACCCGAATTAGCACAGATACGCAGTATTTT. It is translated as CASSPLTRISTDTQYF.

The rearrangement uses TRBV28 and TRBJ2-2, with 10 nucleotides matching TRBD2. J lost 5 bases, V lost 9 bases, and 9 bases had no gene match. Germline V gives CDR1 MDHEN, CDR2 SYDVKM. CDR3 length: 15 residues. Here the CDR3 reads CASLGLAGGTGELFF. CDR3 nucleotides: TGTGCCAGTCTCGGGTTAGCGGGAGGAACCGGGGAGCTGTTTTTT.

The rearrangement joins TRBV7-6 to TRBJ1-4; D may be TRBD1 (6 bases). With 4 bases removed from V and 5 bases from J, the gap between germline ends came to 11 bases. From germline, CDR1 is SGHVS and CDR2 FNYEAQ. There are 14 residues in the CDR3. This CDR3 reads CASSSGQGNEKLFF. Written as DNA, the CDR3 is TGTGCCAGCAGCTCCGGGCAGGGGAATGAAAAACTGTTTTTT.